The clone carrying this T cell receptor beta chain occurred a few times. Library construction for TCR beta used iRepertoire HTBI primers and Arm-PCR of CDR3 regions. Via MiXCR, TCRdb re-called the multiplex PCR reads, giving one row per CDR3 protein. Here the sample spans 420,000 or so distinct CDR3 sequences, about a sixth being singletons. Sample time point: newly diagnosed GD, antithyroid drugs for less than 3 months. RNA isolated from PBMCs was used to make the TCR library. Diagnoses of Graves' disease were made by American Thyroid Association guidelines. One endocrinology department in Xi'an, China, was where patients came from. These data belong to a study of regulatory T cells in long-lasting Graves disease. CDR3 length: 13 amino acids. The germline V and J ends were trimmed by 4 bases and 7 bases, with 11 bases remaining between them. Germline assignment: CDR1 ENHRY and CDR2 SYGVKD. A further study also used this sample, focusing on T cells in Graves' hyperthyroidism and ophthalmopathy. That work contributes: The HTBI set primed first-round TCR CDR3 RT-PCR.

The receptor comes from a woman between 18 and 29 years old with Graves disease. Sequenced material: peripheral blood mononuclear cells (PBMCs), taken at new diagnosis, from a patient treated with antithyroid drugs. The chain employs TRBV10-3 and TRBJ2-1, with a tentative D call TRBD2 (6 bases). The CDR3 sequence: CAISGTSRNEQFF. The CDR3 nucleotides are TGTGCCATCAGTGGAACTAGCAGGAATGAGCAGTTCTTC.